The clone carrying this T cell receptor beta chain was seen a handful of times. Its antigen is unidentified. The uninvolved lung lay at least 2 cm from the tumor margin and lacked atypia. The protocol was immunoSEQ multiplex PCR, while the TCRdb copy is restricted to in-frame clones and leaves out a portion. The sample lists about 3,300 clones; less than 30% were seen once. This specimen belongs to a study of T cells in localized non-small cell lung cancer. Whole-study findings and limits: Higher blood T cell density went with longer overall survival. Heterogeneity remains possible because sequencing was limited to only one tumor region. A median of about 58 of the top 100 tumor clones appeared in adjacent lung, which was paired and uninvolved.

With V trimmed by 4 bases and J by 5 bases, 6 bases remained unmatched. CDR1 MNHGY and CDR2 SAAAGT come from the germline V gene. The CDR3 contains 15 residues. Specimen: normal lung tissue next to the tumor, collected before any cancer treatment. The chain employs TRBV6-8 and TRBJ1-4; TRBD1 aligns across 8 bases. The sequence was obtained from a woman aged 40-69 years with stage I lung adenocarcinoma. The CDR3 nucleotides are TGTGCCAGCAGTTCCCCTCGACAGGGGAATGAAAAACTGTTTTTT. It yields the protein CASSSPRQGNEKLFF.